Following are 27 T cell receptor beta chains from one sample sequenced in a study of blood T cell repertoires in COVID-19. Assay: immunoSEQ multiplex PCR; the TCRdb copy retains only in-frame clones and omits some. The table includes some 170,000 clones, about 72% detected once. Specimen: PBMCs or T cells enriched from blood (not recorded which). The receptors derive from a woman between 45 and 60 years old who had recovered from COVID-19.

This chain uses TRBV5-6 with TRBJ1-6; TRBD1 aligns across 9 bases. With 6 bases clipped from V and 0 bases from J, the junction kept 7 bases outside the gene matches. Germline values: CDR1 SGHDT, CDR2 YYEEEE. CDR3 length: 17 residues. In DNA form, the CDR3 reads TGTGCCAGCACCGTGACAGGGGGAAGCTCCTATAATTCACCCCTCCACTTT. It specifies CASTVTGGSSYNSPLHF.

This rearrangement joins TRBV7-8 to TRBJ1-1; 9 nucleotides agree with TRBD1. Trimming at V came to 1 base and at J to 7 bases, leaving 4 bases not matched to a gene. The CDR3 loop spans 14 amino acids. The germline gives CDR1 SGHVS, CDR2 FQNEAQ. In DNA form, the CDR3 reads TGTGCCAGCAGCTTAGAACAGGGGGCCGGTGAAGCTTTCTTT. Amino acid sequence: CASSLEQGAGEAFF.

Details on this clone: One end of the junction is discordant with germline, which a read error may explain. The chain employs TRBV4-2 and TRBJ2-5, with 14 nucleotides matching TRBD2. Germline CDR1 LGHNA, CDR2 YNFKEQ. This CDR3 is built from 23 residues. The CDR3 DNA reads as TGTGCCAGCAGCCAAGATAGAGCGGGGACTAGCGGGAGACTAGATTTAATAACCGAGACCCAATACTTC. Translating it yields CASSQDRAGTSGRLDLITETQYF.

This clone was seen a handful of times. This chain links TRBV14 with TRBJ2-3; D remains unclear. The V end was cut by 0 bases, the J end by 3 bases, with 4 bases between. Germline assignment: CDR1 SGHDN and CDR2 FVKESK. This CDR3 comprises 13 residues. The CDR3 here is CASSQDITDTQYF. The CDR3 DNA follows: TGTGCCAGCAGCCAAGACATTACAGATACGCAGTATTTT.

V and J are TRBV18 and TRBJ2-1; TRBD1 matches at 7 bases. From germline, CDR1 is KGHSH and CDR2 LQKENI. There are 16 residues in the CDR3. Unmatched junction bases numbered 9, after V lost 4 bases and J lost 3 bases. The DNA for the CDR3 is TGTGCCAGCTCACTACGACAGGGTAGGGACTACAATGAGCAGTTCTTC. Translation gives CASSLRQGRDYNEQFF.

The chain couples TRBV7-9 to TRBJ1-1; the D gene is possibly TRBD1 (5 bases). The CDR3 covers 17 residues. From germline, CDR1 is SEHNR and CDR2 FQNEAQ (reference sequence). The ends were cut back, 5 bases at V and 0 bases at J, with 19 bases in the middle. The CDR3 loop is CASSRTSGARVNTEAFF. CDR3 nucleotide sequence: TGTGCCAGCAGCCGAACCAGCGGGGCTAGGGTGAACACTGAAGCTTTCTTT.

The chain combines TRBV27 with TRBJ2-7; no clear D. CDR3 size: 12 residues. Germline CDR1 and CDR2: MNHEY and SMNVEV (reference sequence). Trimming took off 4 bases at V and 5 bases at J, with 9 bases between the two ends. The CDR3 region is CASSSGGNEQYF. The CDR3 DNA sequence: TGTGCCAGCAGTTCTGGCGGCAACGAGCAGTACTTC.

The CDR3: CAWSGGVGNTQYF. The DNA for the CDR3 is TGTGCCTGGAGTGGGGGGGTAGGGAATACGCAGTATTTT. The chain carries TRBV30 and TRBJ2-3; D possibly corresponds to TRBD2 (6 bases). Trimming removed 1 base from V and 7 bases from J, with 12 bases in between. CDR3 length: 13 amino acids. Germline CDR1 GTSNPN, CDR2 SVGIG (reference sequence). Together with reference TRBV30 and TRBJ2-3, the CDR3 gives the full variable domain: SQTIHQWPATLVQPVGSPLSLECTVEGTSNPNLYWYRQAAGRGLQLLFYSVGIGQISSEVPQNLSASRPQDRQFILSSKKLLLSDSGFYLCAWSGGVGNTQYFGPGTRLTVL.

CDR3 sequence reads: CASSLDPRGFNYGYTF. CDR3 DNA: TGCGCCAGCAGCTTGGACCCCAGGGGCTTCAACTATGGCTACACCTTC. V gene TRBV5-1 combines with J gene TRBJ1-2; perhaps TRBD1 as D (6 bases). Trimming removed 0 bases at V and 2 bases at J, with 14 bases between. This CDR3 spans 16 amino acids. Looked up from germline, CDR1 is SGHRS and CDR2 is YFSETQ.

J is TRBJ1-5 and V is TRBV2, with unresolved D. This CDR3 contains 13 residues. CDR1 and CDR2 from the germline V gene are SNHLY and FYNNEI. Trimming shortened V by 10 bases and J by 4 bases, and 14 bases separated the two germline ends. CDR3 protein: CATQDNRNQPQHF. The DNA of the CDR3 is TGTGCCACCCAAGACAACAGAAATCAGCCCCAGCATTTT.

J is TRBJ1-1 and V is TRBV29-1, with D possibly TRBD1 on 5 matching bases. Trimming left V 3 bases short and J 4 bases short, with 9 bases between. The length of the CDR3 is 12 residues. Germline CDR1 and CDR2: SQVTM and ANQGSEA. CDR3 region: CSVDRDFTEAFF. Written as DNA, the CDR3 is TGCAGCGTTGACAGGGATTTCACTGAAGCTTTCTTT.

This clone has just a few counts. V usage is TRBV10-1 and J usage is TRBJ2-1, with D unresolved. The V and J ends lost 3 bases and 8 bases respectively, with 14 bases between them. Looked up from germline, CDR1 is WNHNN and CDR2 is SYGVQD (reference sequence). The CDR3 is made up of 14 amino acids. The CDR3 loop is CASSDGYEHDEQFF. For the CDR3, the DNA is TGCGCCAGCAGTGATGGTTACGAGCACGATGAGCAGTTCTTC.

The rearrangement uses TRBV10-2 and TRBJ2-7, with 15 bases fitting TRBD2. The CDR3 covers 18 residues. Germline V gene lookup returns CDR1 WSHSY and CDR2 SAAADI. The junction had 5 bases not matched to a gene; V was cut back by 2 bases and J by 0 bases. CDR3 bases: TGCGCCAGCAGTGAGGGACTAGCGGGAGGGCCTATCTCCTACGAGCAGTACTTC. Its translation: CASSEGLAGGPISYEQYF.

The rearrangement uses TRBV28 and TRBJ1-1; D remains ambiguous. Germline CDR1 is MDHEN and CDR2 is SYDVKM. Deletions cut 5 bases from V and 1 base from J, with 11 bases between. The CDR3 runs to 14 residues. The CDR3 region is CASSLSRGNTEAFF. DNA of the CDR3: TGTGCCAGCAGTCTCTCCCGGGGGAACACTGAAGCTTTCTTT. Filled out from reference TRBV28 and TRBJ1-1, the complete variable domain reads DVKVTQSSRYLVKRTGEKVFLECVQDMDHENMFWYRQDPGLGLRLIYFSYDVKMKEKGDIPEGYSVSREKKERFSLILESASTNQTSMYLCASSLSRGNTEAFFGQGTRLTVV.

The rearrangement uses TRBV6-5 and TRBJ1-3; 7 nucleotides match TRBD1. J lost 0 bases, V lost 0 bases, and 2 bases had no gene match. Looked up from germline, CDR1 is MNHEY and CDR2 is SVGAGI. The CDR3 totals 16 residues. CDR3 coding DNA: TGTGCCAGCAGTTACTCGGGGGACAGCTCTGGAAACACCATATATTTT. This encodes CASSYSGDSSGNTIYF.

V is TRBV7-9 and J is TRBJ1-1; D uncertain. Germline V gene lookup returns CDR1 SEHNR and CDR2 FQNEAQ (reference sequence). V dropped 5 bases and J dropped 3 bases, with 10 bases sitting between them. The CDR3 covers 13 residues. CDR3 coding DNA: TGTGCCAGCAGCCCGCCCGTAGACACTGAAGCTTTCTTT. Protein: CASSPPVDTEAFF.

The CDR3 DNA is TGTGCCAGCAGCGGAGGGCCCGGAACAGATACGCAGTATTTT. This translates into CASSGGPGTDTQYF. The chain links TRBV7-6 to TRBJ2-3, with D tentatively TRBD2 (6 bases). CDR3 length: 14 residues. V was shortened by 5 bases and J by 3 bases, with 12 bases between the two germline ends. CDR1 SGHVS and CDR2 FNYEAQ come from the germline V gene.

About this clone itself: The junction and the germline gene differ at one end; a read error may be behind it. The genes are TRBV7-6 and TRBJ2-3; TRBD2 agrees at 10 bases. The CDR3 runs to 15 residues. Looked up from germline, CDR1 is SGHVS and CDR2 is FNYEAQ. In DNA, the CDR3 is TGTGCCAGCAGCGTAGCGGGAGGCCTCTCCGATACGCAGTATTTT. As protein: CASSVAGGLSDTQYF.

The chain couples TRBV12-3 or TRBV12-4 to TRBJ1-5; D not certain. Trimming shortened V by 2 bases and J by 5 bases, and 4 bases separated the two germline ends. The CDR3 spans 12 residues. Here the CDR3 DNA reads TGTGCCAGCAGTTTACTCCATCAGCCCCAGCATTTT. Translating gives CASSLLHQPQHF.

V and J are TRBV28 and TRBJ2-7; TRBD1 aligns across 8 bases. The CDR3 sequence is 15 residues long. Trimming at V came to 5 bases and at J to 0 bases, leaving 6 bases not matched to a gene. Germline lookup yields CDR1 MDHEN and CDR2 SYDVKM. DNA for the CDR3: TGTGCCAGCAGTAAAGGGGGGACAGGCTCCTACGAGCAGTACTTC. Translating it yields CASSKGGTGSYEQYF.

The chain recombines TRBV7-5 with TRBJ2-1; the D call TRBD2 from the table was never checked on the DNA. TRBV7-5 is a pseudogene locus. CDR3 length: 16 amino acids. The CDR3: CARAPPLLAGVGEQFF. The CDR3 region has the DNA TGTGCCAGAGCTCCACCTTTACTAGCGGGAGTGGGTGAGCAGTTCTTC.

This clone was detected a few times. The chain couples TRBV5-6 to TRBJ2-5, with a weak D call TRBD2 (5 bases). Trimming took off 5 bases at V and 4 bases at J, with 18 bases between the two ends. In germline, CDR1 is SGHDT, CDR2 YYEEEE. The CDR3 has 15 amino acids. CDR3 amino acids: CASSFPVIEGETQYF. CDR3 in DNA: TGTGCCAGCAGTTTCCCGGTCATCGAGGGAGAGACCCAGTACTTC.

The chain is built from TRBV28 and TRBJ1-1; TRBD1 matches 7 bases. J gave up 3 bases and V 6 bases, and 7 bases lay outside the gene matches. The CDR3 contains 14 residues. Germline V lookup: CDR1 MDHEN, CDR2 SYDVKM. DNA for the CDR3: TGTGCCAGCAGGCCAGGGGGTGGGGACACTGAAGCTTTCTTT. This sequence encodes CASRPGGGDTEAFF. Looking up the rest from reference TRBV28 and TRBJ1-1 gives the full variable domain: DVKVTQSSRYLVKRTGEKVFLECVQDMDHENMFWYRQDPGLGLRLIYFSYDVKMKEKGDIPEGYSVSREKKERFSLILESASTNQTSMYLCASRPGGGDTEAFFGQGTRLTVV.

The J gene is TRBJ2-7, the V gene TRBV5-1; 8 positions agree with TRBD2. V shed 4 bases, J shed 6 bases, and the junction held 9 bases outside the gene matches. Germline-derived CDR1 and CDR2 are SGHRS and YFSETQ. The length of the CDR3 is 14 residues. The CDR3 loop reads CASSRDPSGLEQYF. CDR3 sequence (DNA): TGCGCCAGCAGCCGGGATCCTAGCGGGCTCGAGCAGTACTTC. Filled out from reference TRBV5-1 and TRBJ2-7, the complete variable domain reads KAGVTQTPRYLIKTRGQQVTLSCSPISGHRSVSWYQQTPGQGLQFLFEYFSETQRNKGNFPGRFSGRQFSNSRSEMNVSTLELGDSALYLCASSRDPSGLEQYFGPGTRLTVT.

For this clone: Its ends do not fully match the called genes, so a read error is possible. The chain recombines TRBV3-1 (or the pseudogene TRBV3-2) with TRBJ2-7, with D perhaps TRBD2 (7 bases). The CDR3 is 14 residues long. The germline V gene has CDR1 LGHDT and CDR2 YNNKEL (reference sequence). DNA for the CDR3: TGTGCCAGCAGCGAAGAGGGGGGGAGGTACGAGCAGTACTTC. This translates into CASSEEGGRYEQYF.

This clone has just one count. This sequence joins TRBV5-5 and TRBJ1-5; D not certain. The germline V gene has CDR1 SGHKS and CDR2 YYEKEE (reference sequence). Trimming took off 0 bases at V and 7 bases at J, with 14 bases between the two ends. The CDR3 runs 15 residues. In DNA, the CDR3 is TGTGCCAGCAGCTTGGGTCCCCAAAGGGAGCAGCCCCAGCATTTT. Its translation is CASSLGPQREQPQHF.

The V gene is TRBV28, the J gene TRBJ1-3, with unresolved D. The CDR3 contains 14 residues. Germline CDR1 and CDR2: MDHEN and SYDVKM. The V and J ends lost 6 bases and 3 bases respectively, with 12 bases between them. The CDR3 protein is CASSPGFVGNTIYF. In DNA form, the CDR3 reads TGTGCCAGCAGCCCCGGGTTTGTTGGAAACACCATATATTTT.